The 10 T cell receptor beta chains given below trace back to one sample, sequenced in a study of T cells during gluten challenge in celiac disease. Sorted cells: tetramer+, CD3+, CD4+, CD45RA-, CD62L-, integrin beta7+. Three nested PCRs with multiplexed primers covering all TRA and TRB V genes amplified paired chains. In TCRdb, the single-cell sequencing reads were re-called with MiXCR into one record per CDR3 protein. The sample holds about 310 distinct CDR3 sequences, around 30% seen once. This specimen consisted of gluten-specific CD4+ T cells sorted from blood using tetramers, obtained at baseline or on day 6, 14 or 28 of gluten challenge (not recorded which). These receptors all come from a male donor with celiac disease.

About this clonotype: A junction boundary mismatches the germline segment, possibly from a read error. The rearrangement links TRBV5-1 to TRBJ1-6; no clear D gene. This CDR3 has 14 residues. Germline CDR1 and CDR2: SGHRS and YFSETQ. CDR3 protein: CANSLGASDSPLHF. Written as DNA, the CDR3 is TGCGCCAACAGCTTGGGTGCGTCGGATTCACCCCTCCACTTT.

CDR3 DNA: TGTGCCAGCAGCTTGAGCAGGAACTATGGCTACACCTTC. Protein: CASSLSRNYGYTF. The chain carries TRBV5-6 and TRBJ1-2, with D uncertain. V lost 1 base to trimming and J lost 2 bases, with 6 bases between them. This CDR3 has 13 residues. Germline CDR1 SGHDT, CDR2 YYEEEE.

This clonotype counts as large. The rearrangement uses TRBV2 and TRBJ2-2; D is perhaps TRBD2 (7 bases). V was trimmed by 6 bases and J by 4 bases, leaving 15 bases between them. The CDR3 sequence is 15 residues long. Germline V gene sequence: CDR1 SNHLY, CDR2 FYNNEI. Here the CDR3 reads CASSLRGASTGELFF. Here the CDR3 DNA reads TGTGCCAGCAGCCTCCGGGGGGCAAGCACCGGGGAGCTGTTTTTT.

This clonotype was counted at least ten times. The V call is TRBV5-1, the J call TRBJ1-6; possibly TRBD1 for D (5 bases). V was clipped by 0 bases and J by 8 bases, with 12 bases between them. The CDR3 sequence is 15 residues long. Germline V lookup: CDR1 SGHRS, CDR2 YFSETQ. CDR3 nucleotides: TGCGCCAGCAGCTTGGGTGCAGGGTGGGATTCACCCCTCCACTTT. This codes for CASSLGAGWDSPLHF.

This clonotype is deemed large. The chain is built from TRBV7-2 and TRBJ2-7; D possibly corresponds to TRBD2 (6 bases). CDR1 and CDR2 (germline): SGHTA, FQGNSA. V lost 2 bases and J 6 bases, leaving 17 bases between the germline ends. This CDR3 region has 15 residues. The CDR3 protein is CASSLTFNGGLEQYF. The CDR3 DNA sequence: TGTGCCAGCAGCTTAACTTTTAACGGGGGACTCGAGCAGTACTTC.

CDR3 nucleotide sequence: TGTGCCAGCAGCGCAGTAGTCAGACAGGGGGCAAATGAGCAGTTCTTC. Protein: CASSAVVRQGANEQFF. The chain recombines TRBV7-6 with TRBJ2-1; TRBD1 agrees at 10 bases. The CDR3 length is 16 residues. CDR1 SGHVS and CDR2 FNYEAQ come from the germline V gene. The junction had 11 bases not matched to a gene; V was cut back by 5 bases and J by 7 bases.

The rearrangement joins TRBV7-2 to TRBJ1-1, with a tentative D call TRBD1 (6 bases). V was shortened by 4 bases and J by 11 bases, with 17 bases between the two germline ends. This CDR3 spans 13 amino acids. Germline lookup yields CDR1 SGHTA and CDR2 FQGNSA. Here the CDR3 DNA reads TGTGCCAGCAGCTCTCCCTGGGGGGCTCGGGCTTTCTTT. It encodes CASSSPWGARAFF.

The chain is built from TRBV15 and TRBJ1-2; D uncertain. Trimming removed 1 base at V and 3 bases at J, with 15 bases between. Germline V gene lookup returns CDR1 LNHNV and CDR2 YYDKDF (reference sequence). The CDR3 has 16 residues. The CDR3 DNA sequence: TGTGCCACCAGCAGAGTTTTTGGGGTGTGGGACTATGGCTACACCTTC. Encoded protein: CATSRVFGVWDYGYTF. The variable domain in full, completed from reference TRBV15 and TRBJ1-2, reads DAMVIQNPRYQVTQFGKPVTLSCSQTLNHNVMYWYQQKSSQAPKLLFHYYDKDFNNEADTPDNFQSRRPNTSFCFLDIRSPGLGDTAMYLCATSRVFGVWDYGYTFGSGTRLTVV.

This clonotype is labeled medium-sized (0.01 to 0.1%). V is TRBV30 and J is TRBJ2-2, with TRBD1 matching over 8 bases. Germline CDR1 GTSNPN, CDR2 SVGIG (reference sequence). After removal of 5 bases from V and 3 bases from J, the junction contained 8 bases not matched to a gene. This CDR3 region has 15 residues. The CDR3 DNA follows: TGTGCCTGGTCGAGACAGGGGTGGGACACCGGGGAGCTGTTTTTT. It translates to CAWSRQGWDTGELFF.

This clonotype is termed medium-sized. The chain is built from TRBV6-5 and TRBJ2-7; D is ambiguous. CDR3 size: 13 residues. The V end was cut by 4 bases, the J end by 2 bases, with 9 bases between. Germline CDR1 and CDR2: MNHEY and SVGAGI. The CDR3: CASSSQAPYEQYF. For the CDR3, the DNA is TGTGCCAGCAGTTCCCAGGCGCCCTACGAGCAGTACTTC.